The clone carrying this T cell receptor (beta chain) was counted a few times. TCRdb re-analysed the RACE reads in MiXCR, keeping a single row per CDR3 protein. The sample holds about 84,000 distinct CDR3 sequences; under 14% are singletons and the top ten take about 4%. Germline-derived CDR1 and CDR2 are SGHTA and FQGNSA. The CDR3 consists of 15 residues. The V end was cut by 2 bases, the J end by 4 bases, with 15 bases between. This sample stems from a study of human T cells and chemical hapten exposure. Specified time point: patch test 3, about 24 weeks after DPC sensitization. Treatment specified: therapeutic diphenylcyclopropenone sensitization with weekly scalp DPC.

The receptor comes from a woman between 50 and 59 years old with alopecia areata. Some clones in this sample may be carry-over from other donors' samples. This rearrangement joins TRBV7-2 to TRBJ2-7, with a possible D match to TRBD2 (6 bases). Here the sequenced sample was whole blood, taken in connection with sensitization to the hapten diphenylcyclopropenone (DPC). The CDR3 bases are TGTGCCAGCAGCTTAAGTGGGGGACTCTCGTACGAGCAGTACTTC. Its translation: CASSLSGGLSYEQYF.